The 2 T cell receptor delta chains below come from one sample, sequenced in a study of γδ T cells in repeated Plasmodium falciparum infection. Vgamma9/Vdelta2+ and Vdelta2-negative gammadelta T cells were flow-sorted from PBMC for bulk sequencing. TCRdb fed the multiplex PCR reads into CATT to redo clone calling. The sample holds around 89,000 delta-chain clones, almost 1.5% seen once. Source material: gamma-delta T cells from blood. These TCRs come from a pool of human donors (malaria-infected and uninfected, not separated).

This clone was counted between two and nine times. A much larger clone differs from this one at a single base, so this may be a read error. The genes are TRDV1 and TRDJ1, with TRDD3 matching over 12 bases. TCRdb lists no J gene, so it was determined here by aligning the DNA to germline. The CDR3 is made up of 21 amino acids. Per germline, CDR1 TSWWSYY and CDR2 QGS. V shed 3 bases, J shed 3 bases, and the junction held 20 bases outside the gene matches. CDR3 DNA sequence: TGTGCTCTTGGGGAGCCCCTATTCCTCTACTGGGGGATACAGTCCGCCGATAAACTCATCTTT. This gives the protein CALGEPLFLYWGIQSADKLIF.

In the case of this clone: The protein held in TCRdb is that of a much larger clone and does not match this DNA's translation at residue 14, likely because of a read error; the protein shown is translated from the DNA. The V gene call is TRDV1, and the J gene call is absent. The CDR3 loop spans 15 amino acids. Looked up from germline, CDR1 is TSWWSYY and CDR2 is QGS. The CDR3 DNA is TGTGCTCTTGGGGGGGACCCCGATCCTGCCGATAAACTCACCTTT. Its protein product is CALGGDPDPADKLTF.